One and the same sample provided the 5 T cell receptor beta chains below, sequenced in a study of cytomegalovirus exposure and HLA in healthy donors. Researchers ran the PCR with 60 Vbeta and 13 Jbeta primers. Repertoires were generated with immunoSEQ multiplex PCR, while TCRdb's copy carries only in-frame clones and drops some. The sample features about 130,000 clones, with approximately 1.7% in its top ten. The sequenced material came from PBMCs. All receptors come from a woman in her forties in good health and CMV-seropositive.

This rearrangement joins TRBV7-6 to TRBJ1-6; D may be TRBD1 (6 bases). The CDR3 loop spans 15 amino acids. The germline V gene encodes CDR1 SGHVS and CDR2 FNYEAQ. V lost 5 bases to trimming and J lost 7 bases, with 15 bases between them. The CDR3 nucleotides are TGTGCCAGCAGCCCCCAGGCAGGGGTGAATTCACCCCTCCACTTT. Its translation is CASSPQAGVNSPLHF. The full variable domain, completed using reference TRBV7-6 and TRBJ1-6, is GAGVSQSPRYKVTKRGQDVALRCDPISGHVSLYWYRQALGQGPEFLTYFNYEAQQDKSGLPNDRFSAERPEGSISTLTIQRTEQRDSAMYRCASSPQAGVNSPLHFGNGTRLTVT.

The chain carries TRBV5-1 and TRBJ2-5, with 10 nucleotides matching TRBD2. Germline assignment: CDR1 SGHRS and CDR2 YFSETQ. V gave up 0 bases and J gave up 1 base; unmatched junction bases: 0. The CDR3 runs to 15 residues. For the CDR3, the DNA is TGCGCCAGCAGCTTGGGGACTAGCGGCCAAGAGACCCAGTACTTC. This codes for CASSLGTSGQETQYF.

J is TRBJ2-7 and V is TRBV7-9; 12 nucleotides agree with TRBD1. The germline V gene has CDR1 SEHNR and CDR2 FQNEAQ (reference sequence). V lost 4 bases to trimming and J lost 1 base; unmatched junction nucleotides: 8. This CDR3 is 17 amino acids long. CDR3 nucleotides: TGTGCCAGCAGCTCCCCCCGGGACAGGGGGCGATCCTACGAGCAGTACTTC. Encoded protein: CASSSPRDRGRSYEQYF.

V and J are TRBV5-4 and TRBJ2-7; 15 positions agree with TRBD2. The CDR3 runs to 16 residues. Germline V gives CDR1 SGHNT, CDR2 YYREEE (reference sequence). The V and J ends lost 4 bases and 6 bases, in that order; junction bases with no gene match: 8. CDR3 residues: CASSTGLAGGPGEQYF. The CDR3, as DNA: TGTGCCAGCAGCACCGGACTAGCGGGAGGGCCAGGCGAGCAGTACTTC.

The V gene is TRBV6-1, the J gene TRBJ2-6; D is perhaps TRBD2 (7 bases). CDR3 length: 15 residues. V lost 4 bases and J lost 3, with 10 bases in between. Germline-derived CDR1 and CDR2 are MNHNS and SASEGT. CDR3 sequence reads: CASSGGGYGANVLTF. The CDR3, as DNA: TGTGCCAGCAGTGGGGGGGGCTATGGGGCCAACGTCCTGACTTTC.